The rows below give T cell receptor beta chains drawn from one sample of a study of T cell responses to AZD1222 COVID-19 vaccine. Data came from immunoSEQ multiplex PCR; TCRdb stores just in-frame clones and leaves some out. Here the sample spans 110,000 or so clones, approximately 92% being singletons. Sequencing was performed on peripheral blood, taken 28 days after the second dose of the MenACWY control vaccine. These receptors came from an adult who received the MenACWY meningococcal vaccine as a control. CDR3s include the opening cysteine and the closing phenylalanine or tryptophan. A D gene is named only where the DNA matches it firmly. The listing skips clone size in some rows; elsewhere it reads once, few, many or a size class.

clone size: NA
V gene: TRBV6-1
J gene: TRBJ2-1
D gene: TRBD2
CDR3 DNA: TGTGCCAGCAGTGCTACCCGGACTAGCGGGTTTAGCTCCTACAATGAGCAGTTCTTC
CDR3 protein: CASSATRTSGFSSYNEQFF

clone size: NA
V gene: TRBV9
J gene: TRBJ1-2
D gene: NA
CDR3 DNA: TGTGCCAGCAGCGTAGAGTCGGGGGTCAACTATGGCTACACCTTC
CDR3 protein: CASSVESGVNYGYTF

clone size: NA
V gene: TRBV9
J gene: TRBJ1-1
D gene: NA
CDR3 DNA: TGTGCCAGCAGCGTATCAAGGTCGAGGGTTCGGGACACTGAAGCTTTCTTT
CDR3 protein: CASSVSRSRVRDTEAFF

clone size: NA
V gene: TRBV4-1
J gene: TRBJ1-6
D gene: NA
CDR3 DNA: TGCGCCAGCAGCCAAGTTTTTCCCGGAACCTCTTCACCCCTCCACTTT
CDR3 protein: CASSQVFPGTSSPLHF

clone size: NA
V gene: TRBV5-4
J gene: TRBJ2-1
D gene: NA
CDR3 DNA: TGTGCCAGCAGCTTGGCCGGGACCACCATCTTTGGTGAGCAGTTCTTC
CDR3 protein: CASSLAGTTIFGEQFF

clone size: NA
V gene: TRBV6-1
J gene: TRBJ2-5
D gene: NA
CDR3 DNA: TGTGCCAGCAGTGAAGGTTTTTGGACGTCGGGTGGAGGGGAGACCCAGTACTTC
CDR3 protein: CASSEGFWTSGGGETQYF

clone size: NA
V gene: TRBV6-2/TRBV6-3
J gene: TRBJ1-1
D gene: TRBD1
CDR3 DNA: TGTGCCAGCAGTTACTCAGACAGGGGGAAATCTGAAGCTTTCTTT
CDR3 protein: CASSYSDRGKSEAFF

clone size: NA
V gene: TRBV27
J gene: TRBJ2-7
D gene: NA
CDR3 DNA: TGTGCCAGCAGTTTAATTGGCTCCTACGAGCAGTACTTC
CDR3 protein: CASSLIGSYEQYF

clone size: NA
V gene: TRBV7-9
J gene: TRBJ1-6
D gene: TRBD1
CDR3 DNA: TGTGCCAGCAGCTTAGGAGGACAGGGGAGTCCCCTCGGCTCACCCCTCCACTTT
CDR3 protein: CASSLGGQGSPLGSPLHF

clone size: NA
V gene: TRBV6-5
J gene: TRBJ2-5
D gene: NA
CDR3 DNA: TGTGCCAGCAGTTACTGGCAGGAGCAGGAGACCCAGTACTTC
CDR3 protein: CASSYWQEQETQYF

clone size: NA
V gene: TRBV11-2
J gene: TRBJ2-5
D gene: NA
CDR3 DNA: TGTGCCAGCAGCTTAGACGGAGGGTACGGTCTAGCGCCTGGGGAGACCCAGTACTTC
CDR3 protein: CASSLDGGYGLAPGETQYF

clone size: NA
V gene: TRBV6-6
J gene: TRBJ1-2
D gene: NA
CDR3 DNA: TGTGCCAGCAGTTACCCGACAGCGCGCGGCGGCTACACCTTC
CDR3 protein: CASSYPTARGGYTF

clone size: NA
V gene: TRBV11-2
J gene: TRBJ1-1
D gene: NA
CDR3 DNA: TGTGCCAGCAGCTTAGATCGAGGCAGTGAAGCTTTCTTT
CDR3 protein: CASSLDRGSEAFF

clone size: NA
V gene: TRBV2
J gene: TRBJ1-2
D gene: NA
CDR3 DNA: TGTGCCAGCAGTGAAGCGCTTCGGGTAGCGGGCTACACCTTC
CDR3 protein: CASSEALRVAGYTF

clone size: NA
V gene: TRBV19
J gene: TRBJ2-3
D gene: TRBD2
CDR3 DNA: TGTGCCAGTAGTACCCTGGGACTAGCGGGAGGGAGAGATACGCAGTATTTT
CDR3 protein: CASSTLGLAGGRDTQYF

clone size: NA
V gene: TRBV19
J gene: TRBJ2-5
D gene: NA
CDR3 DNA: TGTGCCAGTAGTACCCGGGACCTGTATGTAGAGACCCAGTACTTC
CDR3 protein: CASSTRDLYVETQYF

clone size: NA
V gene: TRBV3-1/TRBV3-2
J gene: TRBJ2-1
D gene: NA
CDR3 DNA: TGTGCCAGCAGCCACTCGGTGTGGGAGGAAGACAATGAGCAGTTCTTC
CDR3 protein: CASSHSVWEEDNEQFF

clone size: NA
V gene: TRBV29-1
J gene: TRBJ1-2
D gene: TRBD1
CDR3 DNA: TGCAGCGTTGGGACAGGGGTCTATGGCTACACCTTC
CDR3 protein: CSVGTGVYGYTF

clone size: NA
V gene: TRBV2
J gene: TRBJ2-1
D gene: NA
CDR3 DNA: TGTGCCAGCAGCCAGGGGCGGGTAACCTACAATGAGCAGTTCTTC
CDR3 protein: CASSQGRVTYNEQFF

clone size: NA
V gene: TRBV9
J gene: TRBJ1-1
D gene: NA
CDR3 DNA: TGTGCCAGCAGCGCACGGACAGTTGCTGAAGCTTTCTTT
CDR3 protein: CASSARTVAEAFF

clone size: NA
V gene: TRBV5-1
J gene: TRBJ1-2
D gene: TRBD1
CDR3 DNA: TGCGCCAGCAGCCATGGACAGGGTGGCTACACCTTC
CDR3 protein: CASSHGQGGYTF

clone size: NA
V gene: TRBV6-5
J gene: TRBJ2-7
D gene: NA
CDR3 DNA: TGTGCCAGCAGTTCGGGACACTCCTACGAGCAGTACTTC
CDR3 protein: CASSSGHSYEQYF

clone size: NA
V gene: TRBV7-6
J gene: TRBJ1-3
D gene: NA
CDR3 DNA: TGTGCCAGCAGCTTAGGACCCCATCCCGCAGTCTCTGGAAACACCATATATTTT
CDR3 protein: CASSLGPHPAVSGNTIYF

clone size: NA
V gene: TRBV6-5
J gene: TRBJ2-4
D gene: NA
CDR3 DNA: TGTGCCAGCAGTTACTCAACAGGGAAAAACATTCAGTACTTC
CDR3 protein: CASSYSTGKNIQYF

clone size: NA
V gene: TRBV7-2
J gene: TRBJ2-7
D gene: NA
CDR3 DNA: TGTGCCAGCAGCTTAGCGTGGTCCAGGGGCTCCTACGAGCAGTACTTC
CDR3 protein: CASSLAWSRGSYEQYF

clone size: NA
V gene: TRBV30
J gene: TRBJ2-1
D gene: TRBD1
CDR3 DNA: TGTGCCTGTCTCCGGGACAGGGTCTACAATGAGCAGTTCTTC
CDR3 protein: CACLRDRVYNEQFF

clone size: NA
V gene: TRBV7-9
J gene: TRBJ2-1
D gene: NA
CDR3 DNA: TGTGCCAGCAGCTTACCGGGGGGCGCTGAGCAGTTCTTC
CDR3 protein: CASSLPGGAEQFF

clone size: NA
V gene: TRBV27
J gene: TRBJ2-7
D gene: NA
CDR3 DNA: TGTGCCAGCAGTTTAAGTCGAACTTACGAGCAGTACTTC
CDR3 protein: CASSLSRTYEQYF

clone size: NA
V gene: TRBV6-5
J gene: TRBJ1-6
D gene: NA
CDR3 DNA: TGTGCCAGCACAGAACCCTATAATTCACCCCTCCACTTT
CDR3 protein: CASTEPYNSPLHF

clone size: NA
V gene: TRBV28
J gene: TRBJ1-4
D gene: NA
CDR3 DNA: TGTGCCAGCAGTCCCAGAGGCGGGGCTGTAGGTGAAAAACTGTTTTTT
CDR3 protein: CASSPRGGAVGEKLFF

clone size: NA
V gene: TRBV7-8
J gene: TRBJ2-5
D gene: NA
CDR3 DNA: TGTGCCAGCAGCTCGAGACTAGAGGGATATCAAGAGACCCAGTACTTC
CDR3 protein: CASSSRLEGYQETQYF

clone size: NA
V gene: TRBV19
J gene: TRBJ2-3
D gene: NA
CDR3 DNA: TGTGCCAGTTCACGGGTGCACACAGATACGCAGTATTTT
CDR3 protein: CASSRVHTDTQYF

clone size: NA
V gene: TRBV28
J gene: TRBJ2-5
D gene: TRBD2
CDR3 DNA: TGTGCCAGCAGCATAAGGGTCGGGTCGCCTAGCGGGGACCAAGAGACCCAGTACTTC
CDR3 protein: CASSIRVGSPSGDQETQYF

clone size: NA
V gene: TRBV28
J gene: TRBJ1-5
D gene: NA
CDR3 DNA: TGTGCCAGCAGTTTAGGTGGGGGGGCCTATCAGCCCCAGCATTTT
CDR3 protein: CASSLGGGAYQPQHF

clone size: NA
V gene: TRBV29-1
J gene: TRBJ2-7
D gene: TRBD1
CDR3 DNA: TGCAGCGCCAAAGGGACAGGGGCATCCTACGAGCAGTACTTC
CDR3 protein: CSAKGTGASYEQYF

clone size: NA
V gene: TRBV29-1
J gene: TRBJ2-3
D gene: NA
CDR3 DNA: TGCAGCGTTAGGGTCACAGATACGCAGTATTTT
CDR3 protein: CSVRVTDTQYF

clone size: NA
V gene: TRBV4-1
J gene: TRBJ2-1
D gene: TRBD1
CDR3 DNA: TGCGCCAGCACCCTTCGGGGACAGATGGACAATGAGCAGTTCTTC
CDR3 protein: CASTLRGQMDNEQFF

clone size: once
V gene: TRBV4-1
J gene: TRBJ1-5
D gene: TRBD1
CDR3 DNA: TGCGTCAGCAGCCATGGGACAGGGGTACTTGCAAATCAGCCCCAGCATTTT
CDR3 protein: CVSSHGTGVLANQPQHF

clone size: NA
V gene: TRBV29-1
J gene: TRBJ2-7
D gene: NA
CDR3 DNA: TGCAGCGCTCTCAGGGGCACCTACGAGCAGTACTTC
CDR3 protein: CSALRGTYEQYF

clone size: NA
V gene: TRBV28
J gene: TRBJ1-1
D gene: TRBD1
CDR3 DNA: TGTGCCAGCACCCGAGACAGGGGGCGAACTGAAGCTTTCTTT
CDR3 protein: CASTRDRGRTEAFF

clone size: NA
V gene: TRBV5-4
J gene: TRBJ2-5
D gene: TRBD1
CDR3 DNA: TGTGCCAGCAGCAATCCGACAGGGGTCCCCCCGACCCAGTACTTC
CDR3 protein: CASSNPTGVPPTQYF

clone size: NA
V gene: TRBV9
J gene: TRBJ2-5
D gene: NA
CDR3 DNA: TGTGCCAGCAGCGTTGTCGGGACTCAAGAGACCCAGTACTTC
CDR3 protein: CASSVVGTQETQYF

clone size: NA
V gene: TRBV9
J gene: TRBJ2-7
D gene: TRBD2
CDR3 DNA: TGTGCCAGCAGCGTAGCCCCGACTAGCGGGAGGAGGGAAGAGCAGTACTTC
CDR3 protein: CASSVAPTSGRREEQYF

clone size: NA
V gene: TRBV18
J gene: TRBJ1-6
D gene: NA
CDR3 DNA: TGTGCCAGCTCACCAGGGAATTCTTATTCACCCCTCCACTTT
CDR3 protein: CASSPGNSYSPLHF

clone size: NA
V gene: TRBV7-8
J gene: TRBJ1-1
D gene: NA
CDR3 DNA: TGTGCCAGCAGAGCCAGTGAGGAGAACACTGAAGCTTTCTTT
CDR3 protein: CASRASEENTEAFF

clone size: NA
V gene: TRBV4-1
J gene: TRBJ1-5
D gene: NA
CDR3 DNA: TGCGCCAGCAGCCAAGAGTCCGTTTACAGCAATCAGCCCCAGCATTTT
CDR3 protein: CASSQESVYSNQPQHF

clone size: NA
V gene: TRBV7-2
J gene: TRBJ2-2
D gene: NA
CDR3 DNA: TGTGCCAGCAGCTTATTCACGAACACCGGGGAGCTGTTTTTT
CDR3 protein: CASSLFTNTGELFF